The TCR beta chain under discussion was sequenced for a study of cytomegalovirus exposure and HLA in healthy donors. Whole-study results and caveats: Judged likely to be a sequencing artifact was a cluster of highly shared sequence variants.

Worth noting for this clone: Its antigen is not known.

PCR involved 60 Vbeta and 13 Jbeta primers. Assay used: immunoSEQ multiplex PCR; TCRdb lists only in-frame clones, some missing. The sample consists of 160,000 or so clones, approximately 80% of them appearing once. The V gene end was trimmed by 4 bases and the J gene end by 3 bases; junction bases not matched to a gene: 11. This CDR3 contains 16 residues. Germline V CDR1 and CDR2: SGHTS, YDEGEE. The chain has TRBV5-8 and TRBJ1-1, with 8 bases fitting TRBD1. Sample: PBMCs. This receptor was obtained from a male donor in good health and CMV-seropositive. The CDR3 bases are TGTGCCAGCAGCGGGGACAGGCCTGAGGTTGACACTGAAGCTTTCTTT. This sequence encodes CASSGDRPEVDTEAFF.